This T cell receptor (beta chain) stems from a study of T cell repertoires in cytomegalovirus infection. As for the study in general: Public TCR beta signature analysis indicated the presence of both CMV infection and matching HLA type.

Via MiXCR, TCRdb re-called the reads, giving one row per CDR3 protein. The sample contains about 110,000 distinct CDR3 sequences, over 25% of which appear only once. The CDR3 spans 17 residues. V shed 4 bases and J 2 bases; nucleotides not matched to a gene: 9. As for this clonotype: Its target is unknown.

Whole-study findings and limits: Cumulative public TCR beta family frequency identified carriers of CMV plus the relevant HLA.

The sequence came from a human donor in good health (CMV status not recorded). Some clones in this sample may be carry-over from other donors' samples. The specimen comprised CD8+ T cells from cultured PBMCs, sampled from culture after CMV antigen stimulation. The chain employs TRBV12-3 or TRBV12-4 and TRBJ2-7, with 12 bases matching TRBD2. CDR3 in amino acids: CASSSGLAGNPTYEQYF. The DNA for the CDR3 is TGTGCCAGCAGTTCTGGACTAGCGGGGAATCCTACCTACGAGCAGTACTTC.